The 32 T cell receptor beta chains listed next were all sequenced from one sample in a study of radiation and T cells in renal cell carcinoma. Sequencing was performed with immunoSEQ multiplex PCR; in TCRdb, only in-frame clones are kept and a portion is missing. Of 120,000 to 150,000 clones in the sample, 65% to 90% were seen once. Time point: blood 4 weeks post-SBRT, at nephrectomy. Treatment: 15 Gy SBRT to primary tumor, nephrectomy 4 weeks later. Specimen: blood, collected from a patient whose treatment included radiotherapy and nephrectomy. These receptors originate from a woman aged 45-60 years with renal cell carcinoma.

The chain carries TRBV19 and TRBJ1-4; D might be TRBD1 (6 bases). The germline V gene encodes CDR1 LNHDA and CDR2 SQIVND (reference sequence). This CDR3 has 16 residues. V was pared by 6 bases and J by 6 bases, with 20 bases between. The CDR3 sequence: CASSPAVGRGYEKLFF. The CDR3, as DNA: TGTGCCAGTAGCCCTGCGGTCGGCAGGGGCTATGAAAAACTGTTTTTT.

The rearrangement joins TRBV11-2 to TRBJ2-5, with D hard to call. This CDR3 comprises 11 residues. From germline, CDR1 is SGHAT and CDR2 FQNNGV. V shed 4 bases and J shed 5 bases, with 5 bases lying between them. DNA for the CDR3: TGTGCCAGCAGCTATCGGGAGACCCAGTACTTC. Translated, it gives CASSYRETQYF.

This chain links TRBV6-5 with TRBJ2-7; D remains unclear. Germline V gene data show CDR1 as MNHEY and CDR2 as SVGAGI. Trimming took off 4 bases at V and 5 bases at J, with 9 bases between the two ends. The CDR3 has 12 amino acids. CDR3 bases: TGTGCCAGCAGTTCCCAAAGGGACGAGCAGTACTTC. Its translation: CASSSQRDEQYF.

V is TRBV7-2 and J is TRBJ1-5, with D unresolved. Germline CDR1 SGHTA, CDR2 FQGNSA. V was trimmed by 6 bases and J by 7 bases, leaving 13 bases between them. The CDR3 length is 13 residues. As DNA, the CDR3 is TGTGCCAGCAGTCCACATGACGAACAGCCCCAGCATTTT. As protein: CASSPHDEQPQHF.

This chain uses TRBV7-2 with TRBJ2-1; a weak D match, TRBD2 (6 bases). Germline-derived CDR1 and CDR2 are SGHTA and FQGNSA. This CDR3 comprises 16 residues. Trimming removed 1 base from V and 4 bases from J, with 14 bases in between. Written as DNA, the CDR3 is TGTGCCAGCAGCTTAGGGCTAGCGCTGAAATACAATGAGCAGTTCTTC. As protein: CASSLGLALKYNEQFF.

The CDR3 region has the DNA TGTGCCAGCAGCTTGGGGGTGTACAATGAGCAGTTCTTC. Amino acids: CASSLGVYNEQFF. The chain uses TRBV5-6 and TRBJ2-1; no clear D gene. Trimming cost V 0 bases and J 4 bases, with 5 bases left between them. Germline V gene data show CDR1 as SGHDT and CDR2 as YYEEEE. CDR3 length equals 13 residues.

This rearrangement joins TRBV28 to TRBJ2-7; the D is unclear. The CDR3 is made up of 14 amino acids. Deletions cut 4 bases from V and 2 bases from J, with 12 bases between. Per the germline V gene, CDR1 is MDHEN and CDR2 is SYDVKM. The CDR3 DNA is TGTGCCAGCAGTTCCCAGGCGAAGGCCTACGAGCAGTACTTC. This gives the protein CASSSQAKAYEQYF. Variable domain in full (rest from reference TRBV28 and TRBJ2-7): DVKVTQSSRYLVKRTGEKVFLECVQDMDHENMFWYRQDPGLGLRLIYFSYDVKMKEKGDIPEGYSVSREKKERFSLILESASTNQTSMYLCASSSQAKAYEQYFGPGTRLTVT.

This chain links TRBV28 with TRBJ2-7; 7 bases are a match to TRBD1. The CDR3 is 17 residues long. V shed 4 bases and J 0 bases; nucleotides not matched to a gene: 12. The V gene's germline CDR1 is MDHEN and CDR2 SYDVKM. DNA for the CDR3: TGTGCCAGCAGTTCGACCGGGGACAGTATGAGCTCCTACGAGCAGTACTTC. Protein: CASSSTGDSMSSYEQYF.

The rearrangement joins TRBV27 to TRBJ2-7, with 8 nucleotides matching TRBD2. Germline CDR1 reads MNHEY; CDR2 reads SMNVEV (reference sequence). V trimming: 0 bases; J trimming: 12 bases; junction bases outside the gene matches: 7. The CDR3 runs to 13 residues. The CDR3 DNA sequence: TGTGCCAGCAGTTTATCCCGACTAGCGCCACGGTACTTC. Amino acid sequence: CASSLSRLAPRYF.

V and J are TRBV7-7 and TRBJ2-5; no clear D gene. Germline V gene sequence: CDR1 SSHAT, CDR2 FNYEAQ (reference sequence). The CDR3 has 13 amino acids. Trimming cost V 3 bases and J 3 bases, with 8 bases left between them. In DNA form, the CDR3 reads TGTGCCAGCAGCTTTGGGCCCGAAGAGACCCAGTACTTC. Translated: CASSFGPEETQYF.

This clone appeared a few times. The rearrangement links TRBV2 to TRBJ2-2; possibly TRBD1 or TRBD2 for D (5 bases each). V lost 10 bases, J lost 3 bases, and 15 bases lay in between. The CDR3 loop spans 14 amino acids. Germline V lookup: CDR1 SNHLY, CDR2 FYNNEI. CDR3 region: CATKRQGDTGELFF. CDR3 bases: TGTGCCACAAAGCGGCAGGGCGACACCGGGGAGCTGTTTTTT.

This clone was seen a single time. The CDR3 protein is CASSSTGTGVEQFF. CDR3 in DNA: TGTGCCAGCAGCTCCACCGGGACAGGGGTTGAGCAGTTCTTC. This chain links TRBV7-2 with TRBJ2-1, with TRBD1 identical over 10 bases. Looked up from germline, CDR1 is SGHTA and CDR2 is FQGNSA. V gave up 4 bases and J gave up 9 bases; unmatched junction bases: 6. The CDR3 spans 14 residues.

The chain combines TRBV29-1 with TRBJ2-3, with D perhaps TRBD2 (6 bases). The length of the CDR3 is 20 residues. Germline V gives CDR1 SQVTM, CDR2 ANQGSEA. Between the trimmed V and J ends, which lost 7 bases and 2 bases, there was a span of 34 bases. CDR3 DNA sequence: TGCAGCGCAACCCCCGCGATAAGGACGGGAGTTTGGGGTCACACAGATACGCAGTATTTT. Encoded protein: CSATPAIRTGVWGHTDTQYF.

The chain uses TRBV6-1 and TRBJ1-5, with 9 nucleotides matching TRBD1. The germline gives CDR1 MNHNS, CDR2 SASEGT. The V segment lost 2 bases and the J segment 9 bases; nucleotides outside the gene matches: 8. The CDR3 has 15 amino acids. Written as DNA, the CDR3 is TGTGCCAGCAGTGAATCGGGACAGGGTATAGGGCCCCAGCATTTT. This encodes CASSESGQGIGPQHF.

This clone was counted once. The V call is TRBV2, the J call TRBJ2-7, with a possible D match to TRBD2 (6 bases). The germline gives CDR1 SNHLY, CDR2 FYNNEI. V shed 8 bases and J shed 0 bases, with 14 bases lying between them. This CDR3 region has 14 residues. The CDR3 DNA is TGTGCCAGCCTACTAGCTATCAGCTCCTACGAGCAGTACTTC. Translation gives CASLLAISSYEQYF.

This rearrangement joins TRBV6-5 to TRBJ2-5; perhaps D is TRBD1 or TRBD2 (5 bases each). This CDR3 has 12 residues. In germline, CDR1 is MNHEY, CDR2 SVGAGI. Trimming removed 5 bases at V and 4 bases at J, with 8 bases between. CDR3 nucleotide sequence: TGTGCCAGCAGTACGGGGCGAGAGACCCAGTACTTC. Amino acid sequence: CASSTGRETQYF.

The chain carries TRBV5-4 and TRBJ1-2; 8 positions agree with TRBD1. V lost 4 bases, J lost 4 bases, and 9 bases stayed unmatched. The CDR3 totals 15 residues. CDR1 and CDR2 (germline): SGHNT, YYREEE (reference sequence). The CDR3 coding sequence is TGTGCCAGCAGCCCGATTCAGGGGGCGGGCTATGGCTACACCTTC. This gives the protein CASSPIQGAGYGYTF.

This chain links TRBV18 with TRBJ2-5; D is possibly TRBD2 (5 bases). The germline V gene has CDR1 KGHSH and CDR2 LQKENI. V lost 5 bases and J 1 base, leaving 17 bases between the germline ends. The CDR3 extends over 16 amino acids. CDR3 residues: CASSVGGGLGQETQYF. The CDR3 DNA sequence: TGTGCCAGCTCAGTAGGAGGAGGTTTGGGCCAAGAGACCCAGTACTTC.

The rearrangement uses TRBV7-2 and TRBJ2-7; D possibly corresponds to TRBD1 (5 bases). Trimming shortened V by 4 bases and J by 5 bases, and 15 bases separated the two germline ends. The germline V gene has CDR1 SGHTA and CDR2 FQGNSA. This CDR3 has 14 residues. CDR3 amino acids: CASSSTRVSHEQYF. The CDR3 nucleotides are TGTGCCAGCAGCTCAACCAGGGTTAGCCACGAGCAGTACTTC.

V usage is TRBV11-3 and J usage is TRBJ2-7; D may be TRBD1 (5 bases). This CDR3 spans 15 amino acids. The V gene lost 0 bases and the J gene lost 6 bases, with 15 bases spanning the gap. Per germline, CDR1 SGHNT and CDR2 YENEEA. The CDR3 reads CASSLDSQGQGEQYF. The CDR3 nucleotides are TGTGCCAGCAGCTTAGATTCCCAGGGCCAAGGCGAGCAGTACTTC.

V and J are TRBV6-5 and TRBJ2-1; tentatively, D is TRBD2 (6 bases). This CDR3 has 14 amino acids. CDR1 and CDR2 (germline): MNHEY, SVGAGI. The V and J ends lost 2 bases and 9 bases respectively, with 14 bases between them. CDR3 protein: CASSYNGLKGEQFF. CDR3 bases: TGTGCCAGCAGTTACAACGGACTAAAGGGTGAGCAGTTCTTC.

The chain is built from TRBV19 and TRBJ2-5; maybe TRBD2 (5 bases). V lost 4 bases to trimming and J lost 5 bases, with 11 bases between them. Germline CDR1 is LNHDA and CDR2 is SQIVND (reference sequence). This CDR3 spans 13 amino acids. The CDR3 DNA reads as TGTGCCAGTAGTACACTAGAGATTGAGACCCAGTACTTC. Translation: CASSTLEIETQYF.

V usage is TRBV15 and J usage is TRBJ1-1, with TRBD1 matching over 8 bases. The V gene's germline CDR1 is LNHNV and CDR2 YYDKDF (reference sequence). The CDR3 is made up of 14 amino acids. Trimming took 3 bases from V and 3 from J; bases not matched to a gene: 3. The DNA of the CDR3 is TGTGCCACCAGCAGGCAGGGGGCGGACACTGAAGCTTTCTTT. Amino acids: CATSRQGADTEAFF.

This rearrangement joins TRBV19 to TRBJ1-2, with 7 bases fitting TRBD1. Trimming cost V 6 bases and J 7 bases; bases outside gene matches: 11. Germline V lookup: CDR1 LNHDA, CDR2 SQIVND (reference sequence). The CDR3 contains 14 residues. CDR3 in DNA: TGTGCCAGTAGGGTACCGGGACAGTCTTTTGGCTACACCTTC. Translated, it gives CASRVPGQSFGYTF.

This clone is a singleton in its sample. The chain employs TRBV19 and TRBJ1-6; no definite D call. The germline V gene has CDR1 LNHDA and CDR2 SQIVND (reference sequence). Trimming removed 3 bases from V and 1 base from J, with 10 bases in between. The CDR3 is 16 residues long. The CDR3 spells CASSMNSPSYNSPLHF. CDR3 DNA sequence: TGTGCCAGTAGTATGAACAGTCCATCCTATAATTCACCCCTCCACTTT.

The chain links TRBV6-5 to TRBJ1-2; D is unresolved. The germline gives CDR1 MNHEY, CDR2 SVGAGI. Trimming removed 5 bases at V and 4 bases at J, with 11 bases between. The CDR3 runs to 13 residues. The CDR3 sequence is CASSRDGSYGYTF. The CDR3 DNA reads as TGTGCCAGCAGTCGAGACGGTAGCTATGGCTACACCTTC.

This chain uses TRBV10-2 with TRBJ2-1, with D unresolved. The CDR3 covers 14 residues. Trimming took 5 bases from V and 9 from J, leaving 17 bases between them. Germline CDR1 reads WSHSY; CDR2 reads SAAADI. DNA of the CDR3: TGCGCCAGCAGTCCTACCGACGGCGTAGGTGAGCAGTTCTTC. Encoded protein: CASSPTDGVGEQFF.

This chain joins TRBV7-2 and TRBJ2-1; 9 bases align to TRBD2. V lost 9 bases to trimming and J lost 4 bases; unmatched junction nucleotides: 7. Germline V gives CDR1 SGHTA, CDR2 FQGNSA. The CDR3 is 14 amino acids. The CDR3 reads CASTGTSSYNEQFF. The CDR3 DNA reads TGTGCCAGTACCGGGACTAGCAGTTACAATGAGCAGTTCTTC.

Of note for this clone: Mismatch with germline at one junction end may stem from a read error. The CDR3 protein is CASSYGTRDLVF. In DNA, the CDR3 is TGTGCCAGCAGTTACGGGACTAGGGACCTCGTCTTC. The chain has TRBV6-5 and TRBJ2-1, with 8 bases fitting TRBD2. The CDR3 length is 12 residues. Germline-derived CDR1 and CDR2 are MNHEY and SVGAGI.

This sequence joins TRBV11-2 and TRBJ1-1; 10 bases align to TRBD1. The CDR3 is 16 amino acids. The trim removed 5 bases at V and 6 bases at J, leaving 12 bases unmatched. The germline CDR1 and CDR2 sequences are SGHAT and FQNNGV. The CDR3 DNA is TGTGCCAGCAGCCCAGTCATGGGGACAGGGGAGCCTGAAGCTTTCTTT. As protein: CASSPVMGTGEPEAFF.

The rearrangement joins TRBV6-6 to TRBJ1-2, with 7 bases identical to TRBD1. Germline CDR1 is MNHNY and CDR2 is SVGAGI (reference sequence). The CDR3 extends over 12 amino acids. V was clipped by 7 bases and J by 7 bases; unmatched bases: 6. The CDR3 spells CASIEGAGGYTF. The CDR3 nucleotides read TGTGCCAGCATTGAGGGGGCCGGTGGCTACACCTTC.

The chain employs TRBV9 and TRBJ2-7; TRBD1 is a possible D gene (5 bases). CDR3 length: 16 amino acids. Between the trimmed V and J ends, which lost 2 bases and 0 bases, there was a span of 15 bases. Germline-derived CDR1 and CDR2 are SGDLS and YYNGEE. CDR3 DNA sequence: TGTGCCAGCAGCGTCCTTCCACAGGACCACTCCTACGAGCAGTACTTC. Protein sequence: CASSVLPQDHSYEQYF.